This T cell receptor beta chain was sequenced for a study of T cell responses to AZD1222 COVID-19 vaccine. Across the whole study: Doses given second, at about 4 or about 12 weeks, were pooled.

Whole-study results and caveats: Donor demographics were predominantly white British with a female majority; clonal diversity may be underestimated.

Sequencing used immunoSEQ multiplex PCR; TCRdb keeps in-frame clones, though not all of them. The data show 160,000 or so clones, 88% seen once. V dropped 0 bases and J dropped 2 bases, with 2 bases sitting between them. This CDR3 comprises 13 residues. Germline values: CDR1 SGHRS, CDR2 YFSETQ. Worth noting for this clone: Its antigen is as yet unknown.

The origin of this receptor is an adult in good health. The chain couples TRBV5-1 to TRBJ1-4, with no clear D. Sequencing was performed on peripheral blood, taken on day 0 of AZD1222 vaccination. The CDR3 spells CASSLDTNEKLFF. DNA of the CDR3: TGCGCCAGCAGCTTGGATACTAATGAAAAACTGTTTTTT.